These T cell receptor beta chains were read from a single sample in a study of T cell repertoires in aging, cancer and after chemotherapy. From the multiplex PCR reads, TCRdb called clonotypes with MiXCR, one entry per CDR3 protein. The table records 10,000 to 15,000 distinct CDR3 sequences, under 35% of them present only once. Input material: blood. The origin of the receptors is a human donor with a blood cancer. The CDR3 runs from the conserved cysteine through the conserved F or W. The order of the fields is V gene, J gene, clone size, CDR3 length, D gene, CDR3 DNA, CDR3 protein. The D gene is left open where the match is weak. Size tells how often a clone was seen (once, few, many) or the class of an expanded clone, and some rows leave it out.

>TRBV11-2|TRBJ2-6|few|21|TRBD1
TGTGCCAGCAGCTTTGGTATTATTTCGGGACAGGGTTTCTCTGGGGCCAACGTCCTGACTTTC
CASSFGIISGQGFSGANVLTF
>TRBV5-6|TRBJ2-3|.|15|TRBD1
TGCGCCAGCAGCCACCGGACAGGGGGCGACGATACGCAGTATTTT
CASSHRTGGDDTQYF
>TRBV7-9|TRBJ2-5|.|15|.
TGTGCCAGCAGCCAAGGGGGTGCAGGTGTAGAGACCCAGTACTTC
CASSQGGAGVETQYF
>TRBV10-1|TRBJ2-3|few|15|.
TGCGCCAGCAGTGAGTCAGCTTTGGGCACAGATACGCAGTATTTT
CASSESALGTDTQYF
>TRBV27|TRBJ2-5|.|14|TRBD1
TGTGCCAGCAGTTTAAACAGGGGTAGGGAGACCCAGTACTTC
CASSLNRGRETQYF
>TRBV18|TRBJ2-7|few|14|.
TGTGCCAGCTCTCCCGACGGGATACCCTACGAGCAGTACTTC
CASSPDGIPYEQYF
>TRBV6-5|TRBJ1-5|medium-sized|13|TRBD1
TGTGCCAGCAGTTCTACAGGGGCTCAGCCCCAGCATTTT
CASSSTGAQPQHF
>TRBV7-9|TRBJ2-1|.|12|.
TGTGCCAGCAGCTTCACAGGGCGCTCGCAGTTCTTC
CASSFTGRSQFF
>TRBV5-4|TRBJ2-2|medium-sized|16|TRBD1
TGTGCCAGCAGCTTGCCCCGACAGGGGGCGACCGGGGAGCTGTTTTTT
CASSLPRQGATGELFF
>TRBV18|TRBJ1-2|few|13|.
TGTGCCAGCTCGCCTGATCGGAACTATGGCTACACCTTC
CASSPDRNYGYTF
>TRBV7-2|TRBJ1-2|.|18|TRBD1
TGTGCCAGCAGCTTAGCGAGGAGGACAGGGGGCGCTGAGTACGGCTACACCTTC
CASSLARRTGGAEYGYTF
>TRBV27|TRBJ1-4|.|12|.
TGTGCCAGCAGCTTGCAGGGGACAAAACTGTTTTTT
CASSLQGTKLFF
>TRBV30|TRBJ2-3|.|13|TRBD2
TGTGCCTGGACTAGCGGGAGCACAGATACGCAGTATTTT
CAWTSGSTDTQYF
>TRBV27|TRBJ1-4|.|15|TRBD1
TGTGCCAGCAGCCCGGGGACAGCCCAAGGGGAAAAACTGTTTTTT
CASSPGTAQGEKLFF
>TRBV6-5|TRBJ2-1|medium-sized|13|.
TGTGCCAGCAGTTACCGGCAGTACAATGAGCAGTTCTTC
CASSYRQYNEQFF
>TRBV20-1|TRBJ2-7|.|12|.
TGCAGTGCACGCTACAGGGATTACGAGCAGTACTTC
CSARYRDYEQYF